A selection of T cell receptor beta chains follows, all from one sample in a study of cytomegalovirus exposure and HLA in healthy donors. TCRdb keeps only in-frame clones here, not all; method: immunoSEQ multiplex PCR. The data show over 150,000 clones, about 88% seen once. The sample consisted of PBMCs. Receptor source: a young man in good health and CMV-seropositive. The CDR3 runs from the conserved cysteine through the conserved F or W. The order of the fields is V gene, J gene, CDR3 protein.

V gene: TRBV2; J gene: TRBJ2-5; CDR3 protein: CASRAGGVQETQYF
V gene: TRBV25-1; J gene: TRBJ1-1; CDR3 protein: CASSEWTMNTEAFF
V gene: TRBV4-3; J gene: TRBJ2-7; CDR3 protein: CASSTGTSGLSSYEQYF
V gene: TRBV5-4; J gene: TRBJ2-5; CDR3 protein: CASSLDLQGETQYF
V gene: TRBV30; J gene: TRBJ2-7; CDR3 protein: CAWAAGTDYEQYF
V gene: TRBV5-6; J gene: TRBJ2-7; CDR3 protein: CASSLGLAGGGSYEQYF
V gene: TRBV7-2; J gene: TRBJ1-1; CDR3 protein: CASAARALNRGTEAFF
V gene: TRBV27; J gene: TRBJ2-7; CDR3 protein: CASSSVNSYEQYF
V gene: TRBV9; J gene: TRBJ2-1; CDR3 protein: CASSVGVAFSSYNEQFF
V gene: TRBV21-1; J gene: TRBJ2-3; CDR3 protein: CASSSRLAGGTDTQYF
V gene: TRBV7-2; J gene: TRBJ1-2; CDR3 protein: CASSDGRHYGYTF
V gene: TRBV4-1; J gene: TRBJ2-5; CDR3 protein: CASSLPGQRGQETQYF
V gene: TRBV6-1; J gene: TRBJ1-5; CDR3 protein: CASSGDRRPNQPQHF
V gene: TRBV7-2; J gene: TRBJ2-3; CDR3 protein: CASRSSTDTQYF
V gene: TRBV27; J gene: TRBJ2-7; CDR3 protein: CASSRTGVDSYEQYF
V gene: TRBV7-7; J gene: TRBJ2-2; CDR3 protein: CASSLGGLTGELFF
V gene: TRBV7-9; J gene: TRBJ1-2; CDR3 protein: CASSLSLRYGYTF
V gene: TRBV28; J gene: TRBJ1-3; CDR3 protein: CASSLRTGVSGNTIYF
V gene: TRBV5-1; J gene: TRBJ2-7; CDR3 protein: CASSWRTGPYEQYF
V gene: TRBV7-2; J gene: TRBJ2-4; CDR3 protein: CASSRDRDPKNIQYF
V gene: TRBV5-1; J gene: TRBJ2-3; CDR3 protein: CASRRGSTDTQYF
V gene: TRBV7-8; J gene: TRBJ2-2; CDR3 protein: CASSLLPGTVFTGELFF
V gene: TRBV9; J gene: TRBJ1-1; CDR3 protein: CASSVAMNTEAFF
V gene: TRBV19; J gene: TRBJ2-7; CDR3 protein: CASSIGGTGAYEQYF
V gene: TRBV5-1; J gene: TRBJ2-7; CDR3 protein: CATRNIGSGSYEQYF
V gene: TRBV7-9; J gene: TRBJ2-3; CDR3 protein: CASSLGATGRGTDTQYF
V gene: TRBV7-2; J gene: TRBJ2-2; CDR3 protein: CASSFRSTGELFF
V gene: TRBV6-5; J gene: TRBJ1-6; CDR3 protein: CASSFSTVYNSPLHF
V gene: TRBV9; J gene: TRBJ2-7; CDR3 protein: CASSVAPTGLSYEQYF
V gene: TRBV5-6; J gene: TRBJ2-1; CDR3 protein: CASSLVPGPSNEQFF
V gene: TRBV7-9; J gene: TRBJ2-7; CDR3 protein: CASSFPPHHEQYF
V gene: TRBV7-3; J gene: TRBJ2-1; CDR3 protein: CASSTKGGLDPYNEQFF
V gene: TRBV28; J gene: TRBJ2-4; CDR3 protein: CATFVEGKNIQYF
V gene: TRBV11-2; J gene: TRBJ2-7; CDR3 protein: CASSFLAGDAYEQYF
V gene: TRBV6-5; J gene: TRBJ2-4; CDR3 protein: CASSQGPRNIQYF
V gene: TRBV6-5; J gene: TRBJ2-7; CDR3 protein: CASSHAGQPYEQYF
V gene: TRBV5-1; J gene: TRBJ2-7; CDR3 protein: CASSLGGSGYEQYF
V gene: TRBV19; J gene: TRBJ1-1; CDR3 protein: CASNQAWGGRTEAFF
V gene: TRBV9; J gene: TRBJ2-1; CDR3 protein: CASRGQEGDEQFF
V gene: TRBV9; J gene: TRBJ1-1; CDR3 protein: CASSGNRGSVDTEAFF
V gene: TRBV7-3; J gene: TRBJ2-3; CDR3 protein: CASSPRGSRDTQYF
V gene: TRBV9; J gene: TRBJ1-2; CDR3 protein: CASSVEAGPNYGYTF
V gene: TRBV6-1; J gene: TRBJ1-1; CDR3 protein: CASRVQGRSEAFF
V gene: TRBV5-6; J gene: TRBJ2-2; CDR3 protein: CASSFTGAGELFF
V gene: TRBV5-1; J gene: TRBJ2-3; CDR3 protein: CASSFGQGTDTQYF
V gene: TRBV7-9; J gene: TRBJ2-5; CDR3 protein: CASSSGLAGSETQYF
V gene: TRBV7-2; J gene: TRBJ2-3; CDR3 protein: CASSSRGTSGGCADTQYF
V gene: TRBV7-3; J gene: TRBJ1-2; CDR3 protein: CASSLTAGGDGYTF
V gene: TRBV5-6; J gene: TRBJ2-3; CDR3 protein: CASSGRTSGSKDTQYF
V gene: TRBV4-1; J gene: TRBJ1-3; CDR3 protein: CASSQAGTASSGNTIYF
V gene: TRBV5-1; J gene: TRBJ2-6; CDR3 protein: CASSRDSLSSGANVLTF
V gene: TRBV6-5; J gene: TRBJ1-4; CDR3 protein: CASSFDRGNEKLFF